The clone carrying this T cell receptor beta chain was picked up a small number of times. What it recognizes is unknown. This specimen comes from a study of Graves' ophthalmopathy and Graves' hyperthyroidism. Study-wide results and limits: Among thyroid clonotypes expanded above 0.001 frequency, most also appeared in blood.

Amplification of the TCR beta CDR3 regions used RNA transcripts (as template). HTBI primers served in a first-round RT-PCR, which a second-round multiplex PCR followed. TCRdb used MiXCR to reprocess the multiplex PCR reads, holding one entry per CDR3 protein. There are 650,000 to 900,000 distinct CDR3 sequences in the sample; 40% occur only once, and about 40% lies in the top ten. Trimming took off 10 bases at V and 5 bases at J, with 11 bases between the two ends. Germline CDR1 is SEHNR and CDR2 is FQNEAQ (reference sequence). The CDR3 consists of 12 residues. Ophthalmopathy donors' eye disease showed moderate-to-severe activity, CAS of at least 3, NOSPECS of at least 4 and duration under 3 months. The diagnosis combined clinical symptoms, thyroxine, TRAb, thyroid ultrasound and orbital computed tomography scans.

The chain links TRBV7-9 to TRBJ2-2; D unresolved. Sequences were obtained from peripheral blood. The sequence was obtained from an adult man with Graves' ophthalmopathy. The CDR3 loop is CATAPGTGELFF. The CDR3 nucleotides read TGTGCCACGGCTCCGGGTACCGGGGAGCTGTTTTTT. The full variable domain, with the rest looked up from reference TRBV7-9 and TRBJ2-2, is DTGVSQNPRHKITKRGQNVTFRCDPISEHNRLYWYRQTLGQGPEFLTYFQNEAQLEKSRLLSDRFSAERPKGSFSTLEIQRTEQGDSAMYLCATAPGTGELFFGEGSRLTVL.